The source of this T cell receptor beta chain is a study of blood T cell repertoires in COVID-19. Study in general: Sites across the United States, Italy and Spain contributed samples from acute and convalescent COVID-19. PBMCs, B-cell-depleted T cells, or T cells were the source of the cDNA or gDNA that made up the material.

Germline-derived CDR1 and CDR2 are MDHEN and SYDVKM. The CDR3 covers 16 residues. Trimming removed 5 bases from V and 6 bases from J; junction bases left unmatched: 11. Study processing details: For nucleated cells, counts were estimated from reference gene primer amplification. Profiled with immunoSEQ multiplex PCR; TCRdb holds only in-frame clones, not every one. D and trimming were read from the DNA, whereas the V and J calls and clone size are those reported in that table. The profile shows some 80,000 clones, more than 70% of them singletons. The source is a human donor in a cohort sampled during active COVID-19. The sample consisted of peripheral blood. The chain links TRBV28 to TRBJ1-1; 11 bases align to TRBD1. CDR3 sequence: CASSRRPGTGGPEAFF. The CDR3 region has the DNA TGTGCCAGCAGTCGACGCCCCGGGACAGGGGGACCTGAAGCTTTCTTT.